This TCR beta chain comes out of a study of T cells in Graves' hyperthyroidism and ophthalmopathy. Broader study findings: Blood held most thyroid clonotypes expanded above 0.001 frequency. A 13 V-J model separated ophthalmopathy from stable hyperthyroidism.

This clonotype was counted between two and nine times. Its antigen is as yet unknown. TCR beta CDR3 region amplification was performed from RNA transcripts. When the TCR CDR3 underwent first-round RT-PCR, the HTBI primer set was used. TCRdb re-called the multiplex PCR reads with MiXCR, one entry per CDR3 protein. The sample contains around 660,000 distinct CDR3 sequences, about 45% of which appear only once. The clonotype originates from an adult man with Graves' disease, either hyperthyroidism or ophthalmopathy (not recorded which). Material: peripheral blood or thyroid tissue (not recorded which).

The chain's CDR3 is CSARRPRAREQYF. The CDR3 nucleotides are TGCAGTGCTAGACGTCCCAGGGCGAGGGAGCAGTACTTC. The chain is built from TRBV20-1 and TRBJ2-7, with a tentative D call TRBD1 (5 bases). CDR1 is DFQATT, CDR2 SNEGSKA, per germline (reference sequence). CDR3 length equals 13 residues. Trimming took off 2 bases at V and 7 bases at J, with 15 bases between the two ends.